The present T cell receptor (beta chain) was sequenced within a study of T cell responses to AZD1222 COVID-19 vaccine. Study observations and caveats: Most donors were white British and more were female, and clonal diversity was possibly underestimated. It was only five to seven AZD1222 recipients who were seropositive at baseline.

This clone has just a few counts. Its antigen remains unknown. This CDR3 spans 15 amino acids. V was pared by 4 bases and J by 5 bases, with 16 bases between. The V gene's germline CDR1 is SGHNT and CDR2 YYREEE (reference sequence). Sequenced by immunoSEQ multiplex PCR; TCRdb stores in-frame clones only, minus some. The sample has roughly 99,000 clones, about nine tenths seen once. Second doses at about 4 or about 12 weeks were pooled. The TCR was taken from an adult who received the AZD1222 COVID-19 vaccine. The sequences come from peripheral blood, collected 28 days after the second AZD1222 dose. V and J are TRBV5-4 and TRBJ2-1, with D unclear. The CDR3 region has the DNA TGTGCCAGCAGCAAACAAAGTGTTTCTAACAATGAGCAGTTCTTC. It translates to CASSKQSVSNNEQFF.